This T cell receptor (beta chain) was recorded in a study of response to subunit inactivated influenza vaccine. Study-wide points: That few new T cells are recruited by each seasonal influenza vaccination was the authors' suggestion.

This clonotype was observed a few times. What it binds is unknown. Germline CDR1 and CDR2: MNHNS and SASEGT. The CDR3 spans 19 residues. V lost 6 bases to trimming and J lost 4 bases, with 31 bases between them. TCRdb recomputed calls from the RT-PCR reads with MiXCR, one row per CDR3 protein. The profile shows about 780,000 distinct CDR3 sequences, about a fifth of them singletons. This chain uses TRBV6-1 with TRBJ2-7; a weak D match, TRBD1 (5 bases). This sequence originates from a man over 45 who received an inactivated influenza vaccine. The sample in question was PBMCs from blood, obtained less than 6 days after vaccination. CDR3 nucleotide sequence: TGTGCCAGCAGCCGTCGGGTTGGTTGGGATGGGGCCGGAATGTACGAGCAGTACTTC. Protein product: CASSRRVGWDGAGMYEQYF.